This TCR beta chain was found in a study of blood T cell repertoires in COVID-19. At the level of the study: The United States, Italy and Spain were the sources of the acute and convalescent COVID-19 samples. T cells, B-cell-depleted T cells, or PBMCs provided the cDNA or gDNA that served as material.

Study processing details: By means of reference gene primer amplification, nucleated cell counts were estimated. Repertoires were generated with immunoSEQ multiplex PCR, while TCRdb's copy carries only in-frame clones and drops some. From that table come the V and J calls and clone size; the DNA was used to work out D and trimming. The profile covers 65,000 or so clones, with more than 75% appearing a single time and around 1.3% taken by the ten largest. There are 13 residues in the CDR3. V was trimmed by 7 bases and J by 0 bases, leaving 10 bases between them. CDR1 and CDR2 from the germline V gene are MNHEY and SVGAGI.

V and J are TRBV6-5 and TRBJ2-7; D is perhaps TRBD2 (5 bases). The specimen sequenced was peripheral blood. This clonotype was sampled from a man between 60 and 75 years old with acute or convalescent COVID-19. The CDR3 nucleotides read TGTGCCAGCACTCGGGGTGACTCCTACGAGCAGTACTTC. Translation: CASTRGDSYEQYF.